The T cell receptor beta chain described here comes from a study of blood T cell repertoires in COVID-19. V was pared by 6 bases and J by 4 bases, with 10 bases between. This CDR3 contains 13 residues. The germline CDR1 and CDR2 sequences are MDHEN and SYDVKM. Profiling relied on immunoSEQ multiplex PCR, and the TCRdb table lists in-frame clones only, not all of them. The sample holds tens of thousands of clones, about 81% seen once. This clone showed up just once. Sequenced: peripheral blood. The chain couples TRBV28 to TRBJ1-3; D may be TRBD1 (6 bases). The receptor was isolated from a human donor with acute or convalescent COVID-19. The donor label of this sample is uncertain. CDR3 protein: CASRTGKGNTIYF. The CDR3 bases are TGTGCCAGCAGGACAGGCAAGGGAAACACCATATATTTT. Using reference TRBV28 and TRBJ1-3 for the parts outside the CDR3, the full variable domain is DVKVTQSSRYLVKRTGEKVFLECVQDMDHENMFWYRQDPGLGLRLIYFSYDVKMKEKGDIPEGYSVSREKKERFSLILESASTNQTSMYLCASRTGKGNTIYFGEGSWLTVV.